What follows are 15 T cell receptor beta chains derived from one specimen sequenced in a study of cytotoxic CD8 clonotypes in ibrutinib-treated CLL. Assay used: immunoSEQ multiplex PCR; TCRdb lists only in-frame clones, some missing. The profile shows 150,000 or so clones, 75% to 85% of them singletons. Sample: PBMCs, taken after 36 months of ibrutinib treatment. Every receptor here comes from a human donor with chronic lymphocytic leukemia.

The V and J genes are TRBV29-1 and TRBJ2-1; possibly TRBD2 for D (6 bases). The CDR3 runs 14 residues. V was trimmed by 3 bases and J by 9 bases, leaving 18 bases between them. Per germline, CDR1 SQVTM and CDR2 ANQGSEA. DNA for the CDR3: TGCAGCGTTGAGCTGCGGGGCACGAGGAGTGAGCAGTTCTTC. Translating it yields CSVELRGTRSEQFF.

The rearrangement links TRBV6-6 to TRBJ2-3; possible D gene TRBD1, 6 bases. This CDR3 contains 14 residues. Trimming pared 8 bases from V and 2 bases from J, leaving 14 bases between. CDR1 and CDR2 from the germline V gene are MNHNY and SVGAGI (reference sequence). In nucleotides, the CDR3 is TGTGCCAGCCGGGACACGGGTTACACAGATACGCAGTATTTT. Its protein is CASRDTGYTDTQYF.

This clone was counted once. The chain combines TRBV10-1 with TRBJ2-1; TRBD2 matches 7 bases. The V gene's germline CDR1 is WNHNN and CDR2 SYGVQD (reference sequence). V lost 6 bases to trimming and J lost 4 bases; unmatched junction nucleotides: 9. This CDR3 has 15 amino acids. This chain's CDR3 is CASSRSGDGYNEQFF. The CDR3 DNA sequence: TGCGCCAGCAGCCGCAGCGGGGACGGGTACAATGAGCAGTTCTTC.

The chain couples TRBV7-9 to TRBJ2-1; TRBD1 matches at 9 bases. J was trimmed by 8 bases and V by 5 bases; bases with no gene match: 13. The CDR3 has 16 amino acids. Germline values: CDR1 SEHNR, CDR2 FQNEAQ (reference sequence). CDR3 residues: CASSRRGDRGIHEQFF. CDR3 bases: TGTGCCAGCAGCCGACGGGGTGACAGGGGGATTCATGAGCAGTTCTTC.

The chain is built from TRBV15 and TRBJ2-4; 8 nucleotides match TRBD1. Germline values: CDR1 LNHNV, CDR2 YYDKDF (reference sequence). CDR3 length: 17 residues. V was pared by 3 bases and J by 0 bases, with 7 bases of the junction left unmatched. CDR3: CATSSILQGGAKNIQYF. CDR3 nucleotides: TGTGCCACCAGCAGTATCCTACAGGGGGGAGCCAAAAACATTCAGTACTTC.

The chain uses TRBV5-6 and TRBJ2-3; D possibly corresponds to TRBD1 (5 bases). CDR3 length: 16 amino acids. Trimming took 0 bases from V and 4 from J, leaving 15 bases between them. Per the germline V gene, CDR1 is SGHDT and CDR2 is YYEEEE. DNA of the CDR3: TGTGCCAGCAGCTTGGGGGCCAGGGCTAAGGCAGATACGCAGTATTTT. This translates into CASSLGARAKADTQYF.

In its sample, this clone was seen once. This rearrangement joins TRBV2 to TRBJ2-1; unclear D gene. The germline V gene has CDR1 SNHLY and CDR2 FYNNEI. V lost 4 bases and J lost 6, with 13 bases in between. This CDR3 region has 14 residues. CDR3 nucleotide sequence: TGTGCCAGCAGTGCACTGCGGTCCGTCAATGAGCAGTTCTTC. It specifies CASSALRSVNEQFF. Together with reference TRBV2 and TRBJ2-1, the CDR3 gives the full variable domain: EPEVTQTPSHQVTQMGQEVILRCVPISNHLYFYWYRQILGQKVEFLVSFYNNEISEKSEIFDDQFSVERPDGSNFTLKIRSTKLEDSAMYFCASSALRSVNEQFFGPGTRLTVL.

CDR3 coding DNA: TGTGCTAGTGGTTCCCCGGCCGGCGGGCACGAGACCCAGTACTTC. It yields the protein CASGSPAGGHETQYF. The V and J genes are TRBV12-5 and TRBJ2-5; TRBD2 might be the D (5 bases). This CDR3 has 15 residues. Germline V lookup: CDR1 LGHNT, CDR2 FRNRAP. Trimming removed 4 bases at V and 5 bases at J, with 17 bases between.

The chain carries TRBV7-7 and TRBJ2-7; TRBD2 matches at 12 bases. Germline V gene sequence: CDR1 SSHAT, CDR2 FNYEAQ (reference sequence). The V and J ends lost 6 bases and 7 bases, in that order; junction bases with no gene match: 4. The CDR3 spans 13 residues. The CDR3 reads CASSFGLAGEQYF. The CDR3 coding sequence is TGTGCCAGCAGTTTCGGACTAGCGGGGGAGCAGTACTTC.

The V gene is TRBV5-4, the J gene TRBJ2-7; D unclear. The V and J ends lost 5 bases and 2 bases respectively, with 11 bases between them. This CDR3 spans 13 amino acids. The germline CDR1 and CDR2 sequences are SGHNT and YYREEE (reference sequence). The CDR3 here is CASRIGNTYEQYF. The DNA for the CDR3 is TGTGCCAGCAGGATAGGGAATACCTACGAGCAGTACTTC.

This clone was observed once. This chain uses TRBV6-1 with TRBJ2-7, with 8 nucleotides matching TRBD1. Looked up from germline, CDR1 is MNHNS and CDR2 is SASEGT. The CDR3 totals 14 residues. The V gene end was trimmed by 3 bases and the J gene end by 6 bases; junction bases not matched to a gene: 7. CDR3 loop: CASSEGQALSEQYF. The CDR3 DNA reads TGTGCCAGCAGTGAGGGACAGGCCCTTAGCGAGCAGTACTTC.

The chain joins TRBV5-1 to TRBJ1-1; D unresolved. V lost 0 bases and J 6 bases, leaving 6 bases between the germline ends. CDR1 is SGHRS, CDR2 YFSETQ, per germline. This CDR3 comprises 12 residues. The DNA of the CDR3 is TGCGCCAGCAGCTTGGTAGGTTCTGAAGCTTTCTTT. Amino acid sequence: CASSLVGSEAFF. The whole variable domain, remainder taken from reference TRBV5-1 and TRBJ1-1, is KAGVTQTPRYLIKTRGQQVTLSCSPISGHRSVSWYQQTPGQGLQFLFEYFSETQRNKGNFPGRFSGRQFSNSRSEMNVSTLELGDSALYLCASSLVGSEAFFGQGTRLTVV.

V is TRBV6-5 and J is TRBJ2-1, with D unclear. V gave up 0 bases and J gave up 6 bases, with 9 bases separating them. CDR3 length equals 14 residues. Germline values: CDR1 MNHEY, CDR2 SVGAGI. The CDR3 DNA follows: TGTGCCAGCAGTTACTCGATGGGCATCAATGAGCAGTTCTTC. This encodes CASSYSMGINEQFF.

This chain links TRBV5-6 with TRBJ2-5, with D tentatively TRBD1 or TRBD2 (5 bases each). Germline CDR1 reads SGHDT; CDR2 reads YYEEEE. CDR3 length: 14 amino acids. V lost 4 bases to trimming and J lost 6 bases, with 16 bases between them. The CDR3 here is CASSVMGTTKTQYF. The DNA for the CDR3 is TGTGCCAGCAGCGTTATGGGGACGACGAAGACCCAGTACTTC.

J is TRBJ2-1 and V is TRBV7-9, with 9 bases matching TRBD2. Germline CDR1 is SEHNR and CDR2 is FQNEAQ (reference sequence). Losses at the gene ends were 3 bases for V and 2 bases for J; bases not matched to a gene: 14. This CDR3 is built from 19 residues. CDR3 loop: CASSFPQRVLAGTYNEQFF. CDR3 sequence (DNA): TGTGCCAGCAGCTTCCCCCAAAGGGTCCTAGCGGGGACCTACAATGAGCAGTTCTTC.